A single sample is the source of the 32 T cell receptor beta chains below, sequenced in a study of T cells in Graves' hyperthyroidism and ophthalmopathy. Using RNA transcripts as the source, TCR beta CDR3 regions were amplified. A set of HTBI primers served as the primers for a first-round RT-PCR of the TCR CDR3. TCRdb re-derived calls from the multiplex PCR reads in MiXCR, one entry per CDR3 protein. There are roughly 570,000 distinct CDR3 sequences in the sample; around a sixth occur only once, and 7.3% lies in the top ten. Sequencing was done on a sample of blood. All receptors come from a woman aged 25 to 45 with Graves' hyperthyroidism.

The CDR3 region is CAIRDPAGVGYTF. The CDR3 bases are TGTGCCATCAGAGACCCTGCAGGGGTCGGCTACACCTTC. The J gene is TRBJ1-2, the V gene TRBV10-3; perhaps TRBD1 as D (6 bases). Looked up from germline, CDR1 is ENHRY and CDR2 is SYGVKD. The CDR3 extends over 13 amino acids. Between the trimmed V and J ends, which lost 6 bases and 8 bases, there was a span of 16 bases.

This clonotype appeared many times. Here the CDR3 reads CSARVTSGTTYEQYF. In DNA, the CDR3 is TGCAGTGCTAGAGTCACTAGCGGGACCACCTACGAGCAGTACTTC. This rearrangement joins TRBV20-1 to TRBJ2-7; 10 positions agree with TRBD2. V shed 1 base, J shed 2 bases, and the junction held 5 bases outside the gene matches. Germline V gene data show CDR1 as DFQATT and CDR2 as SNEGSKA (reference sequence). The length of the CDR3 is 15 residues.

This clonotype has just a few counts. This chain joins TRBV20-1 and TRBJ2-1; the match to TRBD2 covers 9 bases. Germline trimming cut 6 bases from V and 5 bases from J; bases unmatched to any gene: 5. CDR1 is DFQATT, CDR2 SNEGSKA, per germline (reference sequence). This CDR3 region has 13 residues. Written as DNA, the CDR3 is TGCAGTGCGGGTAGCGGGGGCCACAATGAGCAGTTCTTC. Translating it yields CSAGSGGHNEQFF.

This clonotype has only a few counts. The CDR3 DNA sequence: TGCGCCAGCAGCTTGTCGACCACGAACACCGGGGAGCTGTTTTTT. Protein: CASSLSTTNTGELFF. The rearrangement joins TRBV5-1 to TRBJ2-2, with D unclear. From germline, CDR1 is SGHRS and CDR2 YFSETQ. The germline V and J ends were trimmed by 1 base and 0 bases, with 7 bases remaining between them. This CDR3 spans 15 amino acids. The full variable domain, rest sourced from reference TRBV5-1 and TRBJ2-2, is KAGVTQTPRYLIKTRGQQVTLSCSPISGHRSVSWYQQTPGQGLQFLFEYFSETQRNKGNFPGRFSGRQFSNSRSEMNVSTLELGDSALYLCASSLSTTNTGELFFGEGSRLTVL.

The chain has TRBV5-1 and TRBJ2-3, with TRBD2 matching over 16 bases. Germline loops: CDR1 SGHRS, CDR2 YFSETQ. V trimming: 4 bases; J trimming: 5 bases; junction bases outside the gene matches: 10. This CDR3 contains 18 residues. Here the CDR3 DNA reads TGCGCCAGCAGCCGGACGGGACTAGCGGGAGGGGCCCTAGATACGCAGTATTTT. It yields the protein CASSRTGLAGGALDTQYF.

With respect to this clonotype: No conserved phenylalanine or tryptophan is present at the end of the CDR3, so a read error is the likely explanation. The chain combines TRBV30 with TRBJ2-3, with 8 bases matching TRBD2. CDR1 is GTSNPN and CDR2 is SVGIG in the germline V gene (reference sequence). Germline trimming cut 4 bases from V and 4 bases from J; bases unmatched to any gene: 7. There are 14 residues in the CDR3. As DNA, the CDR3 is TGTGCCTGGAAGACTAGCGCGAGCTCAGATACGCAGTATCTT. It is translated as CAWKTSASSDTQYL.

This clonotype was seen repeatedly, ten times or more. The V gene is TRBV29-1, the J gene TRBJ2-5, with 7 bases aligning to TRBD2. The germline CDR1 and CDR2 sequences are SQVTM and ANQGSEA. This CDR3 region has 14 residues. V shed 3 bases and J 4 bases; nucleotides not matched to a gene: 8. The CDR3 loop is CSVDSSGTRETQYF. The DNA of the CDR3 is TGCAGCGTTGACTCAAGCGGGACTCGAGAGACCCAGTACTTC.

In this sample, this clonotype turned up a few times. The chain recombines TRBV6-2 or TRBV6-3 with TRBJ1-5, with D possibly TRBD1 on 6 matching bases. CDR3 length: 17 residues. The ends were cut back, 5 bases at V and 0 bases at J, with 17 bases in the middle. Germline V gives CDR1 MNHEY, CDR2 SVGEGT. The CDR3 coding sequence is TGTGCCAGCAGTCAAGGGACACACATGGATAGCAATCAGCCCCAGCATTTT. Translation: CASSQGTHMDSNQPQHF.

This clonotype appeared many times. The genes are TRBV4-2 and TRBJ2-7; possible D gene TRBD1, 5 bases. Deletions cut 0 bases from V and 0 bases from J, with 15 bases between. Germline CDR1 is LGHNA and CDR2 is YNFKEQ. The CDR3 is 17 amino acids. CDR3 residues: CASSQDSTGQGSYEQYF. In DNA form, the CDR3 reads TGTGCCAGCAGCCAAGATTCTACGGGTCAGGGCTCCTACGAGCAGTACTTC.

This clonotype was counted many times. CDR3 DNA sequence: TGTGCCAGCGGTGTGGCAGGCCGTACCGGGGAGCTGTTTTTT. Encoded protein: CASGVAGRTGELFF. The chain combines TRBV5-5 with TRBJ2-2; D uncertain. The length of the CDR3 is 14 residues. V lost 7 bases and J lost 5, with 15 bases in between. Germline CDR1 reads SGHKS; CDR2 reads YYEKEE (reference sequence).

This clonotype was counted ten times or more. V gene TRBV7-2 combines with J gene TRBJ2-1; no firm D call. The CDR3 length is 14 residues. Per the germline V gene, CDR1 is SGHTA and CDR2 is FQGNSA. V lost 4 bases and J lost 9, with 16 bases in between. CDR3 nucleotide sequence: TGTGCCAGCAGCTCCTTTGATGGCACCACTGAGCAGTTCTTC. Residues: CASSSFDGTTEQFF.

This clonotype was counted a single time. One end of the junction is discordant with germline, which a read error may explain. This chain uses TRBV12-5 with TRBJ2-1, with TRBD2 as a possible D gene (5 bases). Germline values: CDR1 LGHNT, CDR2 FRNRAP. CDR3 length equals 12 residues. Here the CDR3 reads CASGLVEGEQSF. The DNA of the CDR3 is TGTGCTAGTGGTTTGGTAGAGGGTGAGCAGTCCTTC.

A word on this clonotype: It may be a read error: a sequence one base away is much more abundant. The genes are TRBV20-1 and TRBJ2-7; 8 bases map to TRBD1. The tail of the sequence fits TRBJ2-1 better, so the J call may be wrong. The CDR3 sequence is 15 residues long. The germline CDR1 and CDR2 sequences are DFQATT and SNEGSKA (reference sequence). The CDR3 sequence: CSASPQTGVRYEQFF. Here the CDR3 DNA reads TGCAGTGCTAGCCCCCAGACAGGGGTGAGGTACGAGCAGTTCTTC.

Many counts were recorded for this clonotype. V gene TRBV7-9 combines with J gene TRBJ2-7; TRBD1 might be the D (6 bases). Per the germline V gene, CDR1 is SEHNR and CDR2 is FQNEAQ (reference sequence). The CDR3 is 14 residues long. The V and J ends lost 2 bases and 4 bases respectively, with 12 bases between them. As DNA, the CDR3 is TGTGCCAGCAGCTTAACGCAGGGGAGTTACGAGCAGTACTTC. Its protein product is CASSLTQGSYEQYF.

This clonotype was picked up many times. This chain links TRBV7-9 with TRBJ2-3; D gene unclear. This CDR3 contains 15 residues. Germline CDR1 is SEHNR and CDR2 is FQNEAQ (reference sequence). Trimming stripped 2 bases from V and 1 base from J, with 10 bases between. This chain's CDR3 is CASSLRRGGTDTQYF. In DNA, the CDR3 is TGTGCCAGCAGCTTACGGCGTGGGGGCACAGATACGCAGTATTTT.

This clonotype appeared a few times. The chain couples TRBV27 to TRBJ2-1, with 7 bases identical to TRBD1. Per the germline V gene, CDR1 is MNHEY and CDR2 is SMNVEV (reference sequence). There are 12 residues in the CDR3. The ends lost 7 bases at V and 4 bases at J; junction bases unmatched: 1. The CDR3 region has the DNA TGTGCCAGCAAACAGGGGTACAATGAGCAGTTCTTC. Translated, it gives CASKQGYNEQFF.

This clonotype has only a few counts. The chain links TRBV6-1 to TRBJ1-2; 9 positions match TRBD1. The germline V gene has CDR1 MNHNS and CDR2 SASEGT. This CDR3 is 15 amino acids long. Trimming cost V 7 bases and J 2 bases; bases outside gene matches: 8. DNA for the CDR3: TGTGCCAGCACCCGAACTGGACAGGGGAACTATGGCTACACCTTC. Translated, it gives CASTRTGQGNYGYTF.

This clonotype was seen a few times. The rearrangement links TRBV29-1 to TRBJ2-3; 8 positions match TRBD2. Looked up from germline, CDR1 is SQVTM and CDR2 is ANQGSEA. The CDR3 is 15 amino acids. The V gene end was trimmed by 7 bases and the J gene end by 3 bases; junction bases not matched to a gene: 12. The CDR3 protein is CSAELSGSGTDTQYF. CDR3 in DNA: TGCAGCGCCGAACTCAGCGGGAGCGGTACAGATACGCAGTATTTT.

The J gene is TRBJ2-7, the V gene TRBV20-1; TRBD1 matches at 8 bases. The CDR3 has 15 residues. Germline V CDR1 and CDR2: DFQATT, SNEGSKA (reference sequence). The ends lost 1 base at V and 0 bases at J; junction bases unmatched: 5. In nucleotides, the CDR3 is TGCAGTGCTAGAGGCGGACAGGGTAACTCCTACGAGCAGTACTTC. As protein: CSARGGQGNSYEQYF.

This clonotype turned up a few times. V and J are TRBV2 and TRBJ1-5; 7 positions agree with TRBD1. The CDR3 extends over 17 amino acids. Per germline, CDR1 SNHLY and CDR2 FYNNEI. After removal of 4 bases from V and 0 bases from J, the junction contained 9 bases not matched to a gene. DNA for the CDR3: TGTGCCAGCAGTGCAAGGACAGGATCATATAGCAATCAGCCCCAGCATTTT. Protein: CASSARTGSYSNQPQHF.

This clonotype was counted at least ten times. The chain combines TRBV20-1 with TRBJ2-7; D is possibly TRBD2 (5 bases). Germline V gene lookup returns CDR1 DFQATT and CDR2 SNEGSKA (reference sequence). This CDR3 comprises 14 residues. Trimming pared 0 bases from V and 2 bases from J, leaving 11 bases between. The CDR3 nucleotides read TGCAGTGCTAGAGATTCGGGGAAACCCTACGAGCAGTACTTC. Protein: CSARDSGKPYEQYF.

This clonotype has only a few counts. The chain uses TRBV3-1 and TRBJ1-6, with 8 nucleotides matching TRBD1. V gave up 1 base and J gave up 13 bases; unmatched junction bases: 9. The CDR3 is 15 residues long. Germline lookup yields CDR1 LGHDT and CDR2 YNNKEL (reference sequence). The CDR3 sequence: CASSQVWGQGAPLHF. CDR3 coding DNA: TGTGCCAGCAGCCAAGTTTGGGGGCAGGGGGCCCCCCTCCACTTT. The full variable domain, rest sourced from reference TRBV3-1 and TRBJ1-6, is DTAVSQTPKYLVTQMGNDKSIKCEQNLGHDTMYWYKQDSKKFLKIMFSYNNKELIINETVPNRFSPKSPDKAHLNLHINSLELGDSAVYFCASSQVWGQGAPLHFGNGTRLTVT.

This clonotype was observed at least ten times. V usage is TRBV10-3 and J usage is TRBJ2-1, with D maybe TRBD2 (6 bases). Deletions cut 4 bases from V and 6 bases from J, with 10 bases between. The CDR3 extends over 13 amino acids. CDR1 is ENHRY, CDR2 SYGVKD, per germline. For the CDR3, the DNA is TGTGCCATCAGTGCAGGTAGCGGCAATGAGCAGTTCTTC. Amino acid sequence: CAISAGSGNEQFF.

In this sample, this clonotype turned up many times. J is TRBJ1-1 and V is TRBV30; D is unclear. The CDR3 is made up of 13 amino acids. From germline, CDR1 is GTSNPN and CDR2 SVGIG (reference sequence). The V end lost 2 bases, the J end lost 4 bases, and 11 bases lay between the germline ends. CDR3 bases: TGTGCCTGGAGTTGGGGAGGGTCCACTGAAGCTTTCTTT. It specifies CAWSWGGSTEAFF.

This clonotype was seen many times. This rearrangement joins TRBV7-8 to TRBJ2-1, with a tentative D call TRBD2 (6 bases). V lost 7 bases, J lost 8 bases, and 15 bases lay in between. Germline-derived CDR1 and CDR2 are SGHVS and FQNEAQ. The CDR3 runs 13 residues. CDR3 amino acids: CASTAGSADEQFF. DNA of the CDR3: TGTGCCAGCACCGCGGGGTCGGCGGATGAGCAGTTCTTC.

This chain uses TRBV20-1 with TRBJ2-3; 8 positions agree with TRBD1. This CDR3 spans 15 amino acids. In germline, CDR1 is DFQATT, CDR2 SNEGSKA (reference sequence). Germline trimming cut 3 bases from V and 1 base from J; bases unmatched to any gene: 6. The CDR3 DNA is TGCAGTGCTAGTCGACAGGGGCGGGGCACAGATACGCAGTATTTT. Translation: CSASRQGRGTDTQYF.

This clonotype occurred many times. The chain employs TRBV5-1 and TRBJ2-3; D might be TRBD1 (6 bases). The ends were cut back, 2 bases at V and 1 base at J, with 11 bases in the middle. This CDR3 region has 15 residues. Germline-derived CDR1 and CDR2 are SGHRS and YFSETQ. The CDR3 loop is CASSFSGTRTDTQYF. The CDR3 nucleotides read TGCGCCAGCAGCTTTTCGGGGACACGCACAGATACGCAGTATTTT. Looking up the rest from reference TRBV5-1 and TRBJ2-3 gives the full variable domain: KAGVTQTPRYLIKTRGQQVTLSCSPISGHRSVSWYQQTPGQGLQFLFEYFSETQRNKGNFPGRFSGRQFSNSRSEMNVSTLELGDSALYLCASSFSGTRTDTQYFGPGTRLTVL.

The rearrangement uses TRBV28 and TRBJ1-6, with D uncertain. Between the trimmed V and J ends, which lost 2 bases and 10 bases, there was a span of 6 bases. Germline V gene lookup returns CDR1 MDHEN and CDR2 SYDVKM. CDR3 length: 12 residues. CDR3 nucleotide sequence: TGTGCCAGCAGTTTACGGTTGTCACCCCTCCACTTT. Translated: CASSLRLSPLHF. Complete variable domain (other parts from reference TRBV28 and TRBJ1-6): DVKVTQSSRYLVKRTGEKVFLECVQDMDHENMFWYRQDPGLGLRLIYFSYDVKMKEKGDIPEGYSVSREKKERFSLILESASTNQTSMYLCASSLRLSPLHFGNGTRLTVT.

This clonotype was observed a few times. The V gene is TRBV20-1, the J gene TRBJ2-1, with 9 bases identical to TRBD1. The CDR3 totals 15 residues. J lost 6 bases, V lost 6 bases, and 12 bases had no gene match. The V gene's germline CDR1 is DFQATT and CDR2 SNEGSKA (reference sequence). DNA for the CDR3: TGCAGTGCCCCAGGGAGGGGACAGGGACCCAATGAGCAGTTCTTC. Its translation is CSAPGRGQGPNEQFF.

This clonotype was counted between two and nine times. V is TRBV20-1 and J is TRBJ2-1; 7 bases are shared with TRBD1. Germline V lookup: CDR1 DFQATT, CDR2 SNEGSKA (reference sequence). V trimming: 5 bases; J trimming: 6 bases; junction bases outside the gene matches: 10. This CDR3 is built from 14 residues. The CDR3 here is CSAHSGQRRNEQFF. CDR3 nucleotides: TGCAGTGCTCACTCGGGACAGCGACGCAATGAGCAGTTCTTC.

This clonotype came up many times. This chain joins TRBV6-2 or TRBV6-3 and TRBJ1-5, with D maybe TRBD1 (6 bases). Trimming cost V 2 bases and J 1 base, with 12 bases left between them. The germline V gene encodes CDR1 MNHEY and CDR2 SVGEGT. The CDR3 extends over 16 amino acids. Written as DNA, the CDR3 is TGTGCCAGCAGTTACGTAACAGGGAGAAGCAATCAGCCCCAGCATTTT. This sequence encodes CASSYVTGRSNQPQHF.

Only one count was recorded for this clonotype. The rearrangement uses TRBV2 and TRBJ2-1; 7 bases match TRBD1. The CDR3 is made up of 16 amino acids. V dropped 6 bases and J dropped 0; count of bases not matched to a gene: 8. The germline V gene has CDR1 SNHLY and CDR2 FYNNEI. The CDR3 here is CASSKPDRSSYNEQFF. In DNA form, the CDR3 reads TGTGCCAGCAGCAAGCCGGACAGGAGCTCCTACAATGAGCAGTTCTTC. Variable domain in full (rest from reference TRBV2 and TRBJ2-1): EPEVTQTPSHQVTQMGQEVILRCVPISNHLYFYWYRQILGQKVEFLVSFYNNEISEKSEIFDDQFSVERPDGSNFTLKIRSTKLEDSAMYFCASSKPDRSSYNEQFFGPGTRLTVL.